This TCR beta chain was recovered during a study of persistence of HIV-infected CD4 T cells. Study-wide points: Degenerate expanded CDR3beta sequences were enriched among CMV- and Gag-responding cells.

Overlapping HIV-1 Gag 15-mer peptides at 0.8 to 1 ug per peptide per mL were used. CD40L/CD69 double-negative CD45RO-high memory CD4+ T cells were collected. For at least 4 years, plasma HIV-1 RNA was undetectable (<50 copies/mL). This was the immunoSEQ version 4 assay in survey mode. The method was immunoSEQ multiplex PCR; TCRdb's version includes in-frame clones alone and lacks a portion of them. The table lists approximately 65,000 clones, about 81% of them singletons. Germline CDR1 reads SNHLY; CDR2 reads FYNNEI. V gave up 2 bases and J gave up 3 bases, with 7 bases separating them. This CDR3 is built from 13 residues. With respect to this clone: The target antigen is unknown.

This clonotype was obtained from an adult man with HIV who was CMV-seropositive. This sample comprised CD4+ T cells sorted from PBMCs after 18-hour stimulation, obtained from a patient who received antiretroviral therapy. The gene calls are TRBV2 and TRBJ1-1, with D uncertain. The CDR3 here is CASSETRDTEAFF. The CDR3 DNA reads TGTGCCAGCAGTGAAACGAGGGACACTGAAGCTTTCTTT. Full variable domain (remainder filled in from reference TRBV2 and TRBJ1-1): EPEVTQTPSHQVTQMGQEVILRCVPISNHLYFYWYRQILGQKVEFLVSFYNNEISEKSEIFDDQFSVERPDGSNFTLKIRSTKLEDSAMYFCASSETRDTEAFFGQGTRLTVV.